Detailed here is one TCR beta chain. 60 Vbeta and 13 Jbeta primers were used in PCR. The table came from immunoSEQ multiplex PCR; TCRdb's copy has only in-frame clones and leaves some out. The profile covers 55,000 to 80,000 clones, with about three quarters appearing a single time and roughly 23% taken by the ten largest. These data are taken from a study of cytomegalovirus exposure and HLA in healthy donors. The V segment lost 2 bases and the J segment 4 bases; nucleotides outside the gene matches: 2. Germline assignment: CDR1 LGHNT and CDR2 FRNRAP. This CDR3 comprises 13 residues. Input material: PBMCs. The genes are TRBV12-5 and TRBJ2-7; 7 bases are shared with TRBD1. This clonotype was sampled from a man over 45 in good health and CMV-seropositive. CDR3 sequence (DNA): TGTGCTAGTGGTTTGAGACAGGGATACGAGCAGTACTTC. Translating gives CASGLRQGYEQYF.